This passage covers 5 T cell receptor beta chains from one sample sequenced in a study of T cells in Graves' hyperthyroidism and ophthalmopathy (dated by TCRdb to about 2019). Library preparation employed multiplex PCR. Sequenced using an Illumina HiSeq 2000. The TCR beta CDR3 regions were amplified from RNA transcripts. A first-round RT-PCR of the TCR CDR3 used the HTBI primer set with the Qiagen OneStep RT-PCR kit. Using fastp at Q25 and MiXCR, TCRdb reprocessed the public reads and kept productive beta chains. Rows with one shared CDR3 protein collapse into an entry with the most common genes and DNA. For this sample the table gives 640,000 or so distinct CDR3 sequences, of which over 12% were detected only once. 3.5% to 4.5% of the sample goes to the ten largest clones. Sequencing used blood. The receptors stem from a woman aged 40 to 55 with Graves' ophthalmopathy.

This clonotype was found many times. V usage is TRBV6-5 and J usage is TRBJ2-5; D is unclear. V lost 7 bases, J lost 0 bases, and 12 bases lay in between. The CDR3 loop spans 14 amino acids. Germline V gene sequence: CDR1 MNHEY, CDR2 SVGAGI. DNA for the CDR3: TGTGCCAGCATCCCTAGGGCTTACCAAGAGACCCAGTACTTC. Translated: CASIPRAYQETQYF.

This clonotype was picked up many times. The chain couples TRBV7-9 to TRBJ1-1; D call uncertain. The CDR3 contains 11 residues. V was pared by 8 bases and J by 5 bases, with 9 bases between. Germline V CDR1 and CDR2: SEHNR, FQNEAQ (reference sequence). The DNA for the CDR3 is TGTGCCAGCGGTATACTTACTGAAGCTTTCTTT. It yields the protein CASGILTEAFF. Combining the CDR3 with reference TRBV7-9 and TRBJ1-1 gives the whole variable domain DTGVSQNPRHKITKRGQNVTFRCDPISEHNRLYWYRQTLGQGPEFLTYFQNEAQLEKSRLLSDRFSAERPKGSFSTLEIQRTEQGDSAMYLCASGILTEAFFGQGTRLTVV.

Ten or more counts support this clonotype. V gene TRBV28 combines with J gene TRBJ2-5; TRBD2 aligns across 7 bases. The V and J ends lost 4 bases and 4 bases, in that order; junction bases with no gene match: 21. Germline loops: CDR1 MDHEN, CDR2 SYDVKM. The CDR3 runs to 19 residues. The CDR3 reads CASSSNYGRSYWYRETQYF. The DNA for the CDR3 is TGTGCCAGCAGTTCGAATTACGGGAGGTCCTATTGGTATAGAGAGACCCAGTACTTC.

This clonotype was seen many times. The V call is TRBV6-5, the J call TRBJ2-5; no reliable D call. V was pared by 0 bases and J by 4 bases, with 15 bases between. CDR3 length: 16 residues. Germline CDR1 is MNHEY and CDR2 is SVGAGI. The CDR3 sequence is CASSYSDVLGGETQYF. The CDR3, as DNA: TGTGCCAGCAGTTACTCGGACGTCCTGGGTGGAGAGACCCAGTACTTC.

This clonotype occurred a few times. The V gene is TRBV7-2, the J gene TRBJ1-2; the D gene is possibly TRBD1 (5 bases). The germline V and J ends were trimmed by 8 bases and 5 bases, with 15 bases remaining between them. Germline V lookup: CDR1 SGHTA, CDR2 FQGNSA. The CDR3 extends over 13 amino acids. The CDR3 DNA reads as TGTGCCAGCTCGTCTTCAGGGAAATATGGCTACACCTTC. This encodes CASSSSGKYGYTF.